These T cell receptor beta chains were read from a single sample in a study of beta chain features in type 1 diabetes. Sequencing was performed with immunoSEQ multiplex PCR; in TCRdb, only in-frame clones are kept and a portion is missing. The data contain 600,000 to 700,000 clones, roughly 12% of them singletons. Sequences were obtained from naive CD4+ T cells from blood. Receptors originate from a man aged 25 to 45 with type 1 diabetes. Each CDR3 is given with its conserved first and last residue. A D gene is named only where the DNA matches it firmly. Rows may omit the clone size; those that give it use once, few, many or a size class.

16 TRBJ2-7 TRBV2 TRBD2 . TGTGCCAGCAGTCGCTACCCCGTAGGACTAGCGGGGTACGCGTACTTC CASSRYPVGLAGYAYF
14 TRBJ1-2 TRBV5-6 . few TGTGCCAGCAGCTTGGGCCCCGACAGCTATGGCTACACCTTC CASSLGPDSYGYTF
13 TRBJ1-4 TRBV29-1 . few TGCAGCGTCTCGGGACTCTTTGGTGAAAAACTGTTTTTT CSVSGLFGEKLFF
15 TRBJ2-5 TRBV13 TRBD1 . TGTGCCAGCAGCTTAGAGACAGGGGGGAAGGAGACCCAGTACTTC CASSLETGGKETQYF
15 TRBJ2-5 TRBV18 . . TGTGCCAGCTCACCGCTCGATTACCCGGGAGAGACCCAGTACTTC CASSPLDYPGETQYF
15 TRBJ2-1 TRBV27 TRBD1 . TGTGCCAGCAGTCAGGGACAGGGGGTGTACAATGAGCAGTTCTTC CASSQGQGVYNEQFF
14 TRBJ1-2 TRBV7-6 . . TGTGCCAGCAGCTTACAGGGAATTAACTATGGCTACACCTTC CASSLQGINYGYTF
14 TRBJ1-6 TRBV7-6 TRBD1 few TGTGCCAGCAGCCCGACAGGGGGCCAATCACCCCTCCACTTT CASSPTGGQSPLHF
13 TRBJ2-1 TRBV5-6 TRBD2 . TGTGCCAGCAGAAGGGGAGGGTCCCCGGAGCAGTTCTTC CASRRGGSPEQFF
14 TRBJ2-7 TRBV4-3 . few TGCGCCAGCAGCCTATCTAGGATGTCCTACGAGCAGTACTTC CASSLSRMSYEQYF
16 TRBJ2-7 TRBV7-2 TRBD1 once TGTGCCAGCAGCCTGCGGACAGGGCTAAGCTCCTACGAGCAGTACTTC CASSLRTGLSSYEQYF
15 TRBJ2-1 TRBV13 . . TGTGCCAGCAGCTTAAGGGGCAGGACCTACAATGAGCAGTTCTTC CASSLRGRTYNEQFF
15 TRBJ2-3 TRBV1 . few TGCACCAGCAGCCATCCCCCGGGGGGGTCAGATACGCAGTATTTT CTSSHPPGGSDTQYF
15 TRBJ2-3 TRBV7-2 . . TGTGCCAGCAGCTCGCCGACCCAGGGAAGAGATACGCAGTATTTT CASSSPTQGRDTQYF
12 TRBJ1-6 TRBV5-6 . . TGTGCCAGCAGCTTGGAAGGATCACCCCTCCACTTT CASSLEGSPLHF
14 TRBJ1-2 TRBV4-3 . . TGCGCCAGCAGCCAGGCCATAGCTAACTATGGCTACACCTTC CASSQAIANYGYTF